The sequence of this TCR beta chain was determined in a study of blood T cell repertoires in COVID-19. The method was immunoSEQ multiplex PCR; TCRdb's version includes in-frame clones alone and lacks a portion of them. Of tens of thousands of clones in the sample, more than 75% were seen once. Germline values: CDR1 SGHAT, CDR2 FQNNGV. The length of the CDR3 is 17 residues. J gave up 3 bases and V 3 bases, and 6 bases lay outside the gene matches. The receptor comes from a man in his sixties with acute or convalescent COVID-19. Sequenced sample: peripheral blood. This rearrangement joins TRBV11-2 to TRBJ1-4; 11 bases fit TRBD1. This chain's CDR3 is CASSFGQGARSNEKLFF. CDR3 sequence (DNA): TGTGCCAGCAGCTTCGGACAGGGGGCGCGGTCTAATGAAAAACTGTTTTTT.